What follows is one TCR beta chain and its context. Its antigen is still unknown. These data come from a study of response to subunit inactivated influenza vaccine. Study-level results: Each seasonal flu vaccination may recruit only limited new T cells, authors suggested.

In TCRdb, the RT-PCR reads were re-called with MiXCR into one record per CDR3 protein. The repertoire holds fewer than 550,000 distinct CDR3 sequences, with around 25% as singletons. The specimen was CD4+ T cells sorted from PBMCs, collected approximately 5 days after vaccination. The TCR originated in a man aged 50-60 years who received an inactivated influenza vaccine.

The DNA for the CDR3 is TGCAGTGCTAGAGATGGGTTGCGACGGGAGAGGGCCCAAGAGACCCAGTACTTC. Translated: CSARDGLRRERAQETQYF. The V and J genes are TRBV20-1 and TRBJ2-5; D may be TRBD2 (6 bases). This CDR3 has 18 residues. Germline CDR1 reads DFQATT; CDR2 reads SNEGSKA (reference sequence). Trimming shortened V by 0 bases and J by 1 base, and 21 bases separated the two germline ends.